The rows below give T cell receptor beta chains drawn from one sample of a study of shared T cell receptors in the human thymus. Repertoires were generated with immunoSEQ multiplex PCR, while TCRdb's copy carries only in-frame clones and drops some. The repertoire includes around 730,000 clones, approximately 83% of them detected once, and 0.008% to 0.011% sits in the top ten. Separately, the same data were catalogued under a study of human thymus T cells.

Sequenced input: thymocytes. These receptors came from a girl less than two years old with a congenital heart defect. CDR3s leave out the opening cysteine and the closing phenylalanine or tryptophan. The order of the fields is CDR3 length, V gene, CDR3 protein.

length: 13
V: TRBV9
CDR3: ASSGYPGANYGYT

length: 12
V: TRBV2
CDR3: ASSLAGSTDTQY

length: 15
V: TRBV29-1
CDR3: SVEDRRGTGPRKGYI

length: 13
V: TRBV7-8
CDR3: ASSKGLIPKETQY

length: 12
V: TRBV9
CDR3: ASTDSLNTGELF

length: 13
V: TRBV9
CDR3: ASSPRQGYTGELF

length: 15
V: TRBV30
CDR3: AWSAGRQRTENQPQH

length: 14
V: TRBV6-1
CDR3: ASSEAFAGDLSGYT

length: 11
V: TRBV6-1
CDR3: ASSESGREKLF

length: 17
V: TRBV23-1
CDR3: ASSPQSASEGGPGQPQH

length: 13
V: TRBV6-1
CDR3: ASSGIESGKYGYT

length: 16
V: TRBV14
CDR3: ASSQEVAGGSEGNTIY

length: 14
V: TRBV6-6
CDR3: ASSYRSGTRGYEQY

length: 12
V: TRBV7-8
CDR3: ASSLEQGTYGYT

length: 15
V: TRBV9
CDR3: ASSVGRQGSTGDTIY

length: 13
V: TRBV27
CDR3: ASSPRPLWWSEQY

length: 8
V: TRBV20-1
CDR3: SATNRAQY

length: 16
V: TRBV29-1
CDR3: SVEDQFGEVSKAETQY

length: 14
V: TRBV5-1
CDR3: ASSPRDREGDSEAF

length: 16
V: TRBV4-1
CDR3: ASSLQPGKRGEYNEQF

length: 14
V: TRBV19
CDR3: ATHGARPNGNQPQH

length: 16
V: TRBV2
CDR3: ASSRHPLGKDRGNEQY

length: 13
V: TRBV11-2
CDR3: ASSGGVARTGELF

length: 16
V: TRBV6-1
CDR3: ASRESAGPGLAYNEQF

length: 10
V: TRBV15
CDR3: ATSSLGRGAF

length: 10
V: TRBV6-5
CDR3: ASSYRGDGYT

length: 11
V: TRBV13
CDR3: ASSYSNGYEQY